This note documents a single T cell receptor (beta chain) sequence. These data come from a study of control samples from healthy donors and cancer patients. Repertoires were generated with immunoSEQ multiplex PCR, while TCRdb's copy carries only in-frame clones and drops some. The table has more than 140,000 clones, about 90% seen once. Per germline, CDR1 LGHNA and CDR2 YSLEER. Trimming cost V 7 bases and J 0 bases, with 13 bases left between them. This CDR3 spans 15 amino acids. The V gene is TRBV4-3, the J gene TRBJ2-1, with D perhaps being TRBD1 or TRBD2 (6 bases each). This receptor was identified in a man aged 18 to 30 in good health. Material for sequencing was blood. CDR3 region: CASTLWGASYNEQFF. CDR3 nucleotide sequence: TGCGCCAGCACACTATGGGGGGCCTCCTACAATGAGCAGTTCTTC.